The 10 T cell receptor beta chains below were found in one sample sequenced in a study of blood T cell dynamics during melanoma immunotherapy. TCRdb keeps only in-frame clones here, not all; method: immunoSEQ multiplex PCR. The sample has thousands of clones, nearly 90% seen once. Sample time point: week 3, after first cycle of checkpoint inhibitor. The source was blood, collected from a patient treated with checkpoint blockade. All receptors derive from a human donor with melanoma.

V is TRBV5-4 and J is TRBJ2-3, with D unclear. Between the trimmed V and J ends, which lost 6 bases and 3 bases, there was a span of 14 bases. The germline CDR1 and CDR2 sequences are SGHNT and YYREEE (reference sequence). The CDR3 is 14 residues long. The CDR3: CASTSRRATDTQYF. CDR3 nucleotides: TGTGCCAGCACCTCAAGGAGAGCAACAGATACGCAGTATTTT.

V usage is TRBV6-1 and J usage is TRBJ2-2; TRBD2 matches 10 bases. Germline V gene lookup returns CDR1 MNHNS and CDR2 SASEGT. The CDR3 has 16 residues. V shed 2 bases, J shed 3 bases, and the junction held 3 bases outside the gene matches. Here the CDR3 reads CASSELTSGDTGELFF. The DNA for the CDR3 is TGTGCCAGCAGTGAACTCACTAGCGGGGACACCGGGGAGCTGTTTTTT.

The genes are TRBV5-6 and TRBJ2-3; TRBD2 is a possible D gene (5 bases). Per the germline V gene, CDR1 is SGHDT and CDR2 is YYEEEE. The CDR3 runs to 13 residues. V was clipped by 4 bases and J by 2 bases, with 8 bases between them. This CDR3 is CASSRTDTDTQYF. CDR3 coding DNA: TGTGCCAGCAGCCGGACTGACACAGATACGCAGTATTTT.

V and J are TRBV12-5 and TRBJ1-5; D unclear. CDR1 LGHNT and CDR2 FRNRAP come from the germline V gene. V gave up 6 bases and J gave up 5 bases, with 14 bases separating them. This CDR3 has 14 residues. CDR3 nucleotides: TGTGCTAGTGGAAATAGCGGGGTTTATCAGCCCCAGCATTTT. Amino acids: CASGNSGVYQPQHF.

The rearrangement uses TRBV5-1 and TRBJ2-5; 7 nucleotides agree with TRBD2. The CDR3 length is 15 residues. The V and J ends lost 5 bases and 2 bases, in that order; junction bases with no gene match: 9. Germline assignment: CDR1 SGHRS and CDR2 YFSETQ. CDR3 sequence: CASRGTNLGQETQYF. In DNA, the CDR3 is TGCGCCAGCAGGGGGACTAATTTGGGACAAGAGACCCAGTACTTC.

This chain joins TRBV5-4 and TRBJ2-3; D remains ambiguous. The CDR3 contains 14 residues. V shed 1 base and J shed 2 bases, with 8 bases lying between them. Germline CDR1 is SGHNT and CDR2 is YYREEE (reference sequence). CDR3 sequence (DNA): TGTGCCAGCAGCTTGATGGAGTTCACAGATACGCAGTATTTT. Protein: CASSLMEFTDTQYF.

This chain joins TRBV21-1 and TRBJ2-3; the D call of TRBD1 is as the table states it, not checked on the DNA. TRBV21-1 is assigned pseudogene status. This CDR3 is built from 15 residues. This CDR3 is CASKRRGRYTDTQYF. As DNA, the CDR3 is TGTGCCAGCAAACGGAGGGGGCGGTACACAGATACGCAGTATTTT.

The chain joins TRBV5-4 to TRBJ2-5; maybe TRBD1 (6 bases). Germline V gene lookup returns CDR1 SGHNT and CDR2 YYREEE (reference sequence). The CDR3 covers 15 residues. V lost 1 base, J lost 0 bases, and 10 bases lay in between. CDR3 nucleotides: TGTGCCAGCAGCTTGCGACAGGTAAACCAAGAGACCCAGTACTTC. Protein: CASSLRQVNQETQYF.

The chain couples TRBV4-3 to TRBJ1-2; 8 bases line up with TRBD1. CDR3 size: 16 residues. Germline V gene sequence: CDR1 LGHNA, CDR2 YSLEER. Trimming took 5 bases from V and 0 from J; bases not matched to a gene: 8. The CDR3 DNA sequence: TGCGCCAGCAGCTTAACCACAGGGGGAACTAACTATGGCTACACCTTC. Translating it yields CASSLTTGGTNYGYTF.

The genes are TRBV5-4 and TRBJ2-5; D is uncertain. The V gene lost 0 bases and the J gene lost 4 bases, with 7 bases spanning the gap. The germline V gene encodes CDR1 SGHNT and CDR2 YYREEE (reference sequence). The CDR3 runs to 13 residues. In DNA, the CDR3 is TGTGCCAGCAGCTTGGTCCCCGGAGAGACCCAGTACTTC. It codes for CASSLVPGETQYF.